This entry features one T cell receptor (beta chain) sequence. The target antigen is unknown. The data belong to a study of blood T cells in healthy people across ages. Study-level results: As naive T cell percentage varied, TCR beta diversity correlated strongly with it. Per-million-T-cell TCR beta diversity fell roughly linearly with age.

Each sample yielded at least 6 million isolated PBMCs. Germline V gene lookup returns CDR1 SGDLS and CDR2 YYNGEE. The CDR3 has 17 residues. V was clipped by 0 bases and J by 6 bases, with 21 bases between them. Sample-barcoded 5' priming and a J-beta primer mix drove a second PCR of roughly 7 to 11 cycles. Every individual sample yielded 2.5 million or more paired-end reads (each containing CDR3). In TCRdb, the 5' RACE reads were re-called with MiXCR into one record per CDR3 protein. The data show 850,000 to 1,000,000 distinct CDR3 sequences, with roughly 51% seen just once and about 22% held by the top ten.

The TCR originated in a woman in her sixties or seventies in good health. The chain employs TRBV9 and TRBJ1-1, with D maybe TRBD1 (5 bases). The material sequenced was blood. The CDR3, as DNA: TGTGCCAGCAGCGTAGTGTGGGCAGGGAGTCTTGGGGCTGAAGCTTTCTTT. It codes for CASSVVWAGSLGAEAFF.